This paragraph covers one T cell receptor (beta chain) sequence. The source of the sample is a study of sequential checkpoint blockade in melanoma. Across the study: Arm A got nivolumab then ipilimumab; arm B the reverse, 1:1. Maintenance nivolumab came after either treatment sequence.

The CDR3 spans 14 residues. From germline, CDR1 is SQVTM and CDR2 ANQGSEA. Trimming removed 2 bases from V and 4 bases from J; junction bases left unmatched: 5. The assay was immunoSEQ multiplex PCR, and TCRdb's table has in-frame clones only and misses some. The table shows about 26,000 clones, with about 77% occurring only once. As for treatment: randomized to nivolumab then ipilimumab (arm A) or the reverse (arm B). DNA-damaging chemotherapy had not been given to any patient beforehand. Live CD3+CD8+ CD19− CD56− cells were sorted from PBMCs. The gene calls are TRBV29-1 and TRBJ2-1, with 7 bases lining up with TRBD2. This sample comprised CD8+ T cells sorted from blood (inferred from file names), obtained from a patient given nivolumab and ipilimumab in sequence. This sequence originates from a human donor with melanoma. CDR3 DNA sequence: TGCAGCGTTGAACCGGGACTATCATACAATGAGCAGTTCTTC. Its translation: CSVEPGLSYNEQFF.